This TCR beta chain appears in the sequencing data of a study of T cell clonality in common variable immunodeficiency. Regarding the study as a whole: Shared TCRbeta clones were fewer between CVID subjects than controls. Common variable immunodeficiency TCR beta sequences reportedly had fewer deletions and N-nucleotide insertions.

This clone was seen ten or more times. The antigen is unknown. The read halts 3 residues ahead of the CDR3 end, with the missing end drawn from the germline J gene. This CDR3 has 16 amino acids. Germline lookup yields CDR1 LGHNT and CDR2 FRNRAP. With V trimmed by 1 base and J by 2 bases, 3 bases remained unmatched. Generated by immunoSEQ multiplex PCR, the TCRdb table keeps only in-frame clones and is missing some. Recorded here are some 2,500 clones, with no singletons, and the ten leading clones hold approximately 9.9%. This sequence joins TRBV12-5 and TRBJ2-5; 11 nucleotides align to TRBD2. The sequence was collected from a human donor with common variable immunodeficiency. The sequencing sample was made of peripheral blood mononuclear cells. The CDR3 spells CASGLGLAGQQETQYF. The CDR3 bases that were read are TGTGCTAGTGGTTTGGGACTAGCGGGGCAACAAGAGACC.